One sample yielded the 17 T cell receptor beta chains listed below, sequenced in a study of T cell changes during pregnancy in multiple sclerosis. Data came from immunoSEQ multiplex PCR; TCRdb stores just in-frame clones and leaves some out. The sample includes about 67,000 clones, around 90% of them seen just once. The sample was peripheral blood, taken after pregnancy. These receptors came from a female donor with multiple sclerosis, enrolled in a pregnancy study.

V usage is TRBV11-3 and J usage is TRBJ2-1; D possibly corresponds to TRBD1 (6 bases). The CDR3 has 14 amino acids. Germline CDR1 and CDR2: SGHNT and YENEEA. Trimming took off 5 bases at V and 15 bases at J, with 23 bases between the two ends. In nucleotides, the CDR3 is TGTGCCAGCAGCCCACAGCTGGGACACCATGCCCTGTTCTTC. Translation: CASSPQLGHHALFF.

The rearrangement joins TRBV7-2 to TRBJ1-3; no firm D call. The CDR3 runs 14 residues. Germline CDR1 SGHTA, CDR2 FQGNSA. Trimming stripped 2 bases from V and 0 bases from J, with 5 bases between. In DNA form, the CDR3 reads TGTGCCAGCAGCTTACAAAACTCTGGAAACACCATATATTTT. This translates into CASSLQNSGNTIYF.

CDR3 sequence: CASSDPGTGRTEAFF. The DNA of the CDR3 is TGTGCCAGCAGTGATCCTGGGACAGGGAGGACTGAAGCTTTCTTT. J is TRBJ1-1 and V is TRBV2; 9 positions match TRBD1. After removal of 3 bases from V and 5 bases from J, the junction contained 7 bases not matched to a gene. This CDR3 has 15 amino acids. Germline values: CDR1 SNHLY, CDR2 FYNNEI.

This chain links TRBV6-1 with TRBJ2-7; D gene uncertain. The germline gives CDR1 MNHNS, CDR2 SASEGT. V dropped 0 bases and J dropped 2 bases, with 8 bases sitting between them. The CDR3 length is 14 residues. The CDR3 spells CASSEAWQTYEQYF. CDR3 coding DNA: TGTGCCAGCAGTGAAGCGTGGCAGACCTACGAGCAGTACTTC.

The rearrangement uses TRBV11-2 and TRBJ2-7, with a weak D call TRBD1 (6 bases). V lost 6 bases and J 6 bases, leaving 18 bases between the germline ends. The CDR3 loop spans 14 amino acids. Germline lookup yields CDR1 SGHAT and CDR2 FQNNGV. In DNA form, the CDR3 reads TGTGCCAGCAGGAGGGACAACCCCTCCAGCGAGCAGTACTTC. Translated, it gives CASRRDNPSSEQYF.

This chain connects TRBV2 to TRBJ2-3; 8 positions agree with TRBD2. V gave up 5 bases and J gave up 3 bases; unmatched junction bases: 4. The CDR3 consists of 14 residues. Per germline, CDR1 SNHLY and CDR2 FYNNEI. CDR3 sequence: CASSRIAGTDTQYF. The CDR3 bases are TGTGCCAGCAGTAGGATAGCGGGAACAGATACGCAGTATTTT. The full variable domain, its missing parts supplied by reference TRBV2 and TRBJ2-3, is EPEVTQTPSHQVTQMGQEVILRCVPISNHLYFYWYRQILGQKVEFLVSFYNNEISEKSEIFDDQFSVERPDGSNFTLKIRSTKLEDSAMYFCASSRIAGTDTQYFGPGTRLTVL.

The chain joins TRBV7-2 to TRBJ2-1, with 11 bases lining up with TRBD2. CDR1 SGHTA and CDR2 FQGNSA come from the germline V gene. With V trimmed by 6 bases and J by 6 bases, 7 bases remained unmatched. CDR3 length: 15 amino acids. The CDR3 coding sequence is TGTGCCAGCAGACCTCCGGGGACTAGCGGCAATGAGCAGTTCTTC. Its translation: CASRPPGTSGNEQFF. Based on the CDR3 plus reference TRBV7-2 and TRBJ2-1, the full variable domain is GAGVSQSPSNKVTEKGKDVELRCDPISGHTALYWYRQSLGQGLEFLIYFQGNSAPDKSGLPSDRFSAERTGGSVSTLTIQRTQQEDSAVYLCASRPPGTSGNEQFFGPGTRLTVL.

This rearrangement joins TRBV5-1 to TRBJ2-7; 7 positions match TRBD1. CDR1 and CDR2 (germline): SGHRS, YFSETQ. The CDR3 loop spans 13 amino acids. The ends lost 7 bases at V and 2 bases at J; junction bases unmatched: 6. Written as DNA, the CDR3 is TGCGCCAGCGGTAGGACAGGCCCCTACGAGCAGTACTTC. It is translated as CASGRTGPYEQYF.

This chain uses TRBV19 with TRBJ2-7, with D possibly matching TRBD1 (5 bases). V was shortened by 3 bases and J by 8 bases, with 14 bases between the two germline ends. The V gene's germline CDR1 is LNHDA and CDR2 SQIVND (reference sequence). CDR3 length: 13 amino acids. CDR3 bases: TGTGCCAGTAGTATGGGCAGGGATGGGCAGCAGTACTTC. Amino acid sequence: CASSMGRDGQQYF.

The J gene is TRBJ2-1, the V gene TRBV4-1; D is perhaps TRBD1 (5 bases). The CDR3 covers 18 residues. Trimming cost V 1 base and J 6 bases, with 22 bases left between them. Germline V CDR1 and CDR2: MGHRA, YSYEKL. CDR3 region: CASSQVDMGFRLSNEQFF. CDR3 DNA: TGCGCCAGCAGCCAAGTGGACATGGGGTTTCGTCTGTCCAATGAGCAGTTCTTC.

The CDR3 region is CASSLSVPRGPQETQYF. The CDR3 nucleotides read TGTGCCAGCAGTTTATCGGTCCCAAGGGGGCCCCAAGAGACCCAGTACTTC. The chain links TRBV27 to TRBJ2-5, with 7 bases that match TRBD1. The CDR3 runs 17 residues. V lost 0 bases to trimming and J lost 1 base; unmatched junction nucleotides: 8. The germline V gene has CDR1 MNHEY and CDR2 SMNVEV (reference sequence).

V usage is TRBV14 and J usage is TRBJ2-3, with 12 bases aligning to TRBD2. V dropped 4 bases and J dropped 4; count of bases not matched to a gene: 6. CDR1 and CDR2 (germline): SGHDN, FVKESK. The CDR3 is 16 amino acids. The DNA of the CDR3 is TGTGCCAGCAGCCGAGGACTAGCGGGACTCTCAGATACGCAGTATTTT. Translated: CASSRGLAGLSDTQYF. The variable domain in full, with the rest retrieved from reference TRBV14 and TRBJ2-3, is EAGVTQFPSHSVIEKGQTVTLRCDPISGHDNLYWYRRVMGKEIKFLLHFVKESKQDESGMPNNRFLAERTGGTYSTLKVQPAELEDSGVYFCASSRGLAGLSDTQYFGPGTRLTVL.

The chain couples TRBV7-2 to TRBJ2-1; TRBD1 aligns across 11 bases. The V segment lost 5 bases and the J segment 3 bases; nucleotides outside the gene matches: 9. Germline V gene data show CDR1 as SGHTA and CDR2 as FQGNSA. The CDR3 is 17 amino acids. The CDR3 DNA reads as TGTGCCAGCAGCATGTCGAGGACAGGGGGCTACTACAATGAGCAGTTCTTC. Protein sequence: CASSMSRTGGYYNEQFF.

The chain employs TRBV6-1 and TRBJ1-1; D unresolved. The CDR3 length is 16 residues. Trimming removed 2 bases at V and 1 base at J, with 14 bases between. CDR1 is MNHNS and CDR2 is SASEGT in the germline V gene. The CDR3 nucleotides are TGTGCCAGCAGTGAATGGCGGGCAGGAGAGAACACTGAAGCTTTCTTT. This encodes CASSEWRAGENTEAFF.

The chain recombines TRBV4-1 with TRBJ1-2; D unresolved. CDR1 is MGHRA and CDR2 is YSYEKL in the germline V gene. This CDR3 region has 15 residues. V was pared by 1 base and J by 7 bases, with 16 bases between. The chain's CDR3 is CASSQVQGRGLGYTF. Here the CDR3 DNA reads TGCGCCAGCAGCCAAGTTCAAGGTCGGGGTCTTGGCTACACCTTC.

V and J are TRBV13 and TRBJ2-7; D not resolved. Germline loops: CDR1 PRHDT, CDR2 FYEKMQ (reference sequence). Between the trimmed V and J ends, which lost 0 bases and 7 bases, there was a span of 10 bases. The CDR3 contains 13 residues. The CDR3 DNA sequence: TGTGCCAGCAGCTTAGGACTATCCTGGGAGCAGTACTTC. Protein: CASSLGLSWEQYF. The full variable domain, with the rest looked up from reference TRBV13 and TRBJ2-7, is AAGVIQSPRHLIKEKRETATLKCYPIPRHDTVYWYQQGPGQDPQFLISFYEKMQSDKGSIPDRFSAQQFSDYHSELNMSSLELGDSALYFCASSLGLSWEQYFGPGTRLTVT.

CDR3 loop: CASSLNPPGSRPYNEQFF. The CDR3, as DNA: TGTGCCAGCAGCTTAAATCCCCCAGGGTCACGACCTTACAATGAGCAGTTCTTC. The chain is built from TRBV7-9 and TRBJ2-1; TRBD1 is a possible D gene (5 bases). Germline assignment: CDR1 SEHNR and CDR2 FQNEAQ (reference sequence). The CDR3 is made up of 18 amino acids. Trimming stripped 2 bases from V and 4 bases from J, with 21 bases between.